One sample yielded the 24 T cell receptor beta chains listed below, sequenced in a study of cytomegalovirus exposure and HLA in healthy donors. PCR employed 60 Vbeta and 13 Jbeta primers. Profiled with immunoSEQ multiplex PCR; TCRdb holds only in-frame clones, not every one. The sample holds over 150,000 clones, around 75% seen once. The sample taken for sequencing was PBMCs. The receptors come from a male donor in good health and CMV-seronegative.

The table lists this clone with a few counts. The chain carries TRBV7-8 and TRBJ1-2, with 8 positions matching TRBD1. Trimming cost V 5 bases and J 4 bases; bases outside gene matches: 3. Per the germline V gene, CDR1 is SGHVS and CDR2 is FQNEAQ. The CDR3 loop spans 13 amino acids. The CDR3 loop is CASSPGQGYGYTF. CDR3 nucleotide sequence: TGTGCCAGCAGCCCCGGACAGGGCTATGGCTACACCTTC.

This chain links TRBV7-8 with TRBJ2-4; TRBD2 matches 8 bases. The germline V gene encodes CDR1 SGHVS and CDR2 FQNEAQ. Trimming at V came to 1 base and at J to 0 bases, leaving 5 bases not matched to a gene. CDR3 size: 17 residues. This CDR3 is CASSLVGGGQAKNIQYF. CDR3 sequence (DNA): TGTGCCAGCAGCTTAGTAGGCGGGGGGCAAGCCAAAAACATTCAGTACTTC.

The V and J genes are TRBV29-1 and TRBJ1-1; D might be TRBD1 (6 bases). CDR3 length: 13 amino acids. The V gene lost 0 bases and the J gene lost 1 base, with 6 bases spanning the gap. Per germline, CDR1 SQVTM and CDR2 ANQGSEA. The CDR3 spells CSVEEGANTEAFF. CDR3 coding DNA: TGCAGCGTTGAAGAGGGGGCGAACACTGAAGCTTTCTTT.

The gene calls are TRBV4-1 and TRBJ2-3; 11 bases map to TRBD2. Germline V CDR1 and CDR2: MGHRA, YSYEKL. V shed 6 bases, J shed 1 base, and the junction held 9 bases outside the gene matches. The CDR3 has 17 amino acids. Here the CDR3 reads CASSPPPGLAGTDTQYF. The DNA of the CDR3 is TGCGCCAGCAGTCCCCCCCCGGGACTAGCGGGCACAGATACGCAGTATTTT.

The chain carries TRBV27 and TRBJ1-1; tentatively, D is TRBD1 (6 bases). V lost 5 bases and J 8 bases, leaving 24 bases between the germline ends. The germline V gene encodes CDR1 MNHEY and CDR2 SMNVEV (reference sequence). The CDR3 loop spans 16 amino acids. CDR3 bases: TGTGCCAGCAGTGCAAACAGGGCTCAGAGTTCGGGAGAAGCTTTCTTT. Amino acids: CASSANRAQSSGEAFF.

The chain joins TRBV7-8 to TRBJ2-1; 7 nucleotides line up with TRBD2. The CDR3 extends over 18 amino acids. Germline V lookup: CDR1 SGHVS, CDR2 FQNEAQ. With 1 base clipped from V and 0 bases from J, the junction kept 9 bases outside the gene matches. CDR3 coding DNA: TGTGCCAGCAGCTTAGTGTGGGGCGGGAGTACCTCCTACAATGAGCAGTTCTTC. Residues: CASSLVWGGSTSYNEQFF.

V is TRBV7-2 and J is TRBJ1-2; D remains ambiguous. Per germline, CDR1 SGHTA and CDR2 FQGNSA. V lost 3 bases and J lost 0, with 8 bases in between. This CDR3 has 14 residues. Written as DNA, the CDR3 is TGTGCCAGCAGCTTGGGCGGGGCTAACTATGGCTACACCTTC. Amino acids: CASSLGGANYGYTF. The full variable domain, completed using reference TRBV7-2 and TRBJ1-2, is GAGVSQSPSNKVTEKGKDVELRCDPISGHTALYWYRQSLGQGLEFLIYFQGNSAPDKSGLPSDRFSAERTGGSVSTLTIQRTQQEDSAVYLCASSLGGANYGYTFGSGTRLTVV.

On this clone: An end of the junction does not agree with germline; a read error may underlie this. The chain carries TRBV7-3 and TRBJ1-5; the match to TRBD1 covers 8 bases. This CDR3 comprises 15 residues. Per the germline V gene, CDR1 is SGHTA and CDR2 is FQGTGA. DNA for the CDR3: TGTTCCAGCAGCTTATCAGGGGGCGCGGGACAGCCCCAGCATTTT. Translation: CSSSLSGGAGQPQHF.

The CDR3 DNA sequence: TGTGCCAGCAGTCTTAGCGGGGGCCCTTCCTACGAGCAGTACTTC. Amino acid sequence: CASSLSGGPSYEQYF. The V gene is TRBV27, the J gene TRBJ2-7, with TRBD2 matching over 9 bases. Per germline, CDR1 MNHEY and CDR2 SMNVEV (reference sequence). The CDR3 loop spans 15 amino acids. J lost 1 base, V lost 5 bases, and 6 bases had no gene match.

The genes are TRBV5-4 and TRBJ1-5; 8 positions agree with TRBD1. CDR3 length: 16 residues. The J segment lost 7 bases and the V segment lost 6 bases, leaving 15 bases of the junction unmatched. Per the germline V gene, CDR1 is SGHNT and CDR2 is YYREEE (reference sequence). The CDR3 sequence is CASNLKATGEGQPQHF. CDR3 DNA sequence: TGTGCCAGCAACTTAAAGGCGACAGGGGAGGGGCAGCCCCAGCATTTT. Together with reference TRBV5-4 and TRBJ1-5, the CDR3 gives the full variable domain: ETGVTQSPTHLIKTRGQQVTLRCSSQSGHNTVSWYQQALGQGPQFIFQYYREEENGRGNFPPRFSGLQFPNYSSELNVNALELDDSALYLCASNLKATGEGQPQHFGDGTRLSIL.

The V gene is TRBV27, the J gene TRBJ2-7; D unresolved. This CDR3 is built from 14 residues. Between the trimmed V and J ends, which lost 5 bases and 0 bases, there was a span of 11 bases. Germline V lookup: CDR1 MNHEY, CDR2 SMNVEV (reference sequence). The CDR3 DNA sequence: TGTGCCAGCAGTCCCCGCCTAAGCTCCTACGAGCAGTACTTC. Amino acids: CASSPRLSSYEQYF.

This chain uses TRBV2 with TRBJ2-1; D is possibly TRBD2 (6 bases). Trimming pared 4 bases from V and 3 bases from J, leaving 13 bases between. This CDR3 region has 15 residues. Germline CDR1 SNHLY, CDR2 FYNNEI. In nucleotides, the CDR3 is TGTGCCAGCAGTGTCACGGGGGAAATCTACAATGAGCAGTTCTTC. This encodes CASSVTGEIYNEQFF.

This chain links TRBV6-5 with TRBJ2-3; TRBD2 aligns across 14 bases. The junction had 4 bases not matched to a gene; V was cut back by 4 bases and J by 4 bases. Germline V CDR1 and CDR2: MNHEY, SVGAGI. CDR3 size: 16 residues. The CDR3 reads CASSSRTSGRPDTQYF. The DNA for the CDR3 is TGTGCCAGCAGTTCCAGGACTAGCGGGAGGCCAGATACGCAGTATTTT.

V gene TRBV18 combines with J gene TRBJ1-1; 7 nucleotides agree with TRBD1. CDR3 size: 12 residues. Germline CDR1 is KGHSH and CDR2 is LQKENI. V lost 3 bases and J lost 11; bases outside the gene matches: 6. CDR3 nucleotides: TGTGCCAGCTCACCTCAGGACAGGAGTGCTTTCTTT. Protein: CASSPQDRSAFF.

This clone has just one count. The chain links TRBV6-1 to TRBJ1-1; 8 nucleotides match TRBD1. Unmatched junction bases numbered 3, after V lost 5 bases and J lost 4 bases. The CDR3 sequence is 13 residues long. Per the germline V gene, CDR1 is MNHNS and CDR2 is SASEGT. The CDR3 is CASSRTGGTEAFF. DNA for the CDR3: TGTGCCAGCAGTCGCACAGGGGGCACTGAAGCTTTCTTT.

V gene TRBV2 combines with J gene TRBJ2-1, with 14 nucleotides matching TRBD2. CDR3 length: 17 residues. Losses at the gene ends were 4 bases for V and 0 bases for J; bases not matched to a gene: 2. Germline-derived CDR1 and CDR2 are SNHLY and FYNNEI. The CDR3 loop is CASSGTSGGHSYNEQFF. As DNA, the CDR3 is TGTGCCAGCAGTGGGACTAGCGGGGGGCACTCCTACAATGAGCAGTTCTTC.

The chain has TRBV5-4 and TRBJ2-1; D remains unclear. V gave up 4 bases and J gave up 7 bases, with 9 bases separating them. The CDR3 has 12 amino acids. The germline gives CDR1 SGHNT, CDR2 YYREEE (reference sequence). CDR3 residues: CASSHSTNEQFF. CDR3 in DNA: TGTGCCAGCAGCCACTCAACGAATGAGCAGTTCTTC. Combining the CDR3 with reference TRBV5-4 and TRBJ2-1 gives the whole variable domain ETGVTQSPTHLIKTRGQQVTLRCSSQSGHNTVSWYQQALGQGPQFIFQYYREEENGRGNFPPRFSGLQFPNYSSELNVNALELDDSALYLCASSHSTNEQFFGPGTRLTVL.

The J gene is TRBJ2-1, the V gene TRBV19; TRBD2 agrees at 16 bases. Trimming at V came to 4 bases and at J to 4 bases, leaving 1 base not matched to a gene. The CDR3 runs 16 residues. The germline CDR1 and CDR2 sequences are LNHDA and SQIVND (reference sequence). This CDR3 reads CASSKGLAGGYNEQFF. In DNA form, the CDR3 reads TGTGCCAGTAGTAAGGGACTAGCGGGAGGGTACAATGAGCAGTTCTTC.

The chain carries TRBV7-8 and TRBJ1-5, with D perhaps TRBD1 (5 bases). V lost 1 base to trimming and J lost 7 bases, with 14 bases between them. CDR1 is SGHVS, CDR2 FQNEAQ, per germline. CDR3 length: 15 amino acids. CDR3 sequence (DNA): TGTGCCAGCAGCTTAGTTCAGGGTTTGTGGCAGCCCCAGCATTTT. It translates to CASSLVQGLWQPQHF.

This chain uses TRBV15 with TRBJ2-3, with TRBD2 matching over 7 bases. Germline V CDR1 and CDR2: LNHNV, YYDKDF (reference sequence). This CDR3 has 14 residues. The ends lost 6 bases at V and 5 bases at J; junction bases unmatched: 8. The CDR3 nucleotides read TGTGCCACCAGACCGAGGCGGGAGTTAGATACGCAGTATTTT. Its translation is CATRPRRELDTQYF. Combining the CDR3 with reference TRBV15 and TRBJ2-3 gives the whole variable domain DAMVIQNPRYQVTQFGKPVTLSCSQTLNHNVMYWYQQKSSQAPKLLFHYYDKDFNNEADTPDNFQSRRPNTSFCFLDIRSPGLGDTAMYLCATRPRRELDTQYFGPGTRLTVL.

The chain uses TRBV7-8 and TRBJ2-1, with 7 bases identical to TRBD2. CDR1 is SGHVS, CDR2 FQNEAQ, per germline. The CDR3 is made up of 17 amino acids. V gave up 5 bases and J gave up 0 bases; unmatched junction bases: 10. CDR3: CASSPIYGRSSYNEQFF. CDR3 in DNA: TGTGCCAGCAGCCCCATCTACGGGAGGTCCTCCTACAATGAGCAGTTCTTC.

The rearrangement links TRBV30 to TRBJ2-7; 7 nucleotides align to TRBD2. The J segment lost 3 bases and the V segment lost 2 bases, leaving 7 bases of the junction unmatched. This CDR3 is built from 14 residues. CDR1 and CDR2 (germline): GTSNPN, SVGIG (reference sequence). CDR3 nucleotides: TGTGCCTGGAGTTGGGAGGGGAAGGACTACGAGCAGTACTTC. Translation: CAWSWEGKDYEQYF.

A remark on this clone: The same CDR3 arises from other DNA sequences in this sample as well. The CDR3 DNA is TGTGCCTGGCAACAGGGAATGAACACTGAAGCTTTCTTT. Protein sequence: CAWQQGMNTEAFF. J is TRBJ1-1 and V is TRBV30, with D perhaps TRBD1 (6 bases). Germline V lookup: CDR1 GTSNPN, CDR2 SVGIG (reference sequence). This CDR3 comprises 13 residues. V shed 5 bases and J shed 0 bases, with 10 bases lying between them.

The chain couples TRBV11-3 to TRBJ2-7; 9 nucleotides line up with TRBD1. The CDR3 spans 14 residues. Unmatched junction bases numbered 4, after V lost 5 bases and J lost 2 bases. Germline CDR1 reads SGHNT; CDR2 reads YENEEA. The CDR3 coding sequence is TGTGCCAGCAGCCCTCGACAGGGGGCCTACGAGCAGTACTTC. This sequence encodes CASSPRQGAYEQYF. The full variable domain, completed using reference TRBV11-3 and TRBJ2-7, is EAGVVQSPRYKIIEKKQPVAFWCNPISGHNTLYWYLQNLGQGPELLIRYENEEAVDDSQLPKDRFSAERLKGVDSTLKIQPAELGDSAVYLCASSPRQGAYEQYFGPGTRLTVT.